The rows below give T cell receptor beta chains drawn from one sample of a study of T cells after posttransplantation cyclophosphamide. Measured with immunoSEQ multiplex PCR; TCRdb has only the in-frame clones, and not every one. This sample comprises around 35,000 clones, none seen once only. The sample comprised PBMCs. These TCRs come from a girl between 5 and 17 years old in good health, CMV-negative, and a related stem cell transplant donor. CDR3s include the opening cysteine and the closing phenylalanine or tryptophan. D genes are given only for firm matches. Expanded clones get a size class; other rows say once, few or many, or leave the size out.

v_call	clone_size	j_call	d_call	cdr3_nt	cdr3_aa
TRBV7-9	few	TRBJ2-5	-	TGTGCCAGCAGCCCCCCGCGTGAGACCCAGTACTTC	CASSPPRETQYF
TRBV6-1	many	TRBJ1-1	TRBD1	TGTGCCAGCAGTCTGGGACAGATCACTGAAGCTTTCTTT	CASSLGQITEAFF
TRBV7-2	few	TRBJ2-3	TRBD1	TGTGCCAGCAGCTTAAACCAGGGGGCAAATACGCAGTATTTT	CASSLNQGANTQYF
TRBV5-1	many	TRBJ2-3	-	TGCGCCAGCAGCTTGAAGGCGTTGGGGCTTTTGGATACGCAGTATTTT	CASSLKALGLLDTQYF
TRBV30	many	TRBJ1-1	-	TGTGCCTCTTCTCAGGGGACTGAAGCTTTCTTT	CASSQGTEAFF
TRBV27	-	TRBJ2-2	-	TGTGCCAGCAGTTCACACAGGGAGCTGTTTTTT	CASSSHRELFF
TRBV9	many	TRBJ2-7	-	TGTGCCAGCAGCGCCGAGCTTAGGGGTTACGAGCAGTACTTC	CASSAELRGYEQYF
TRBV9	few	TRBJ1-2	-	TGTGCCAGCAGCGTAGGAGGGAACGTCGACTATGGCTACACCTTC	CASSVGGNVDYGYTF
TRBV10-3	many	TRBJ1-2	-	TGTGCCATCAGGGAGAGCGACAGTCCCGGTACAGGCTACACCTTC	CAIRESDSPGTGYTF
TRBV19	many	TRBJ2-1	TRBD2	TGTGCCAGTAGGAATAGGGGGGGTAGCGGGGACCTGCCTCGCAATGAGCAGTTCTTC	CASRNRGGSGDLPRNEQFF
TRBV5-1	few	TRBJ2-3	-	TGCGCCAGCAGCCGACCCGGCGGGGGCACAGATACGCAGTATTTT	CASSRPGGGTDTQYF
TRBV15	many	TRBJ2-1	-	TGTGCCACCAGCAGAGATTCTCAAACTATTCTCTTC	CATSRDSQTILF
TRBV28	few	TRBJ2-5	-	TGTGCCAGCAGTTTTATGCATAGCGGCGATATCAATCGGGAGACCCAGTACTTC	CASSFMHSGDINRETQYF
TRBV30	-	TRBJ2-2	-	TGTGCCTGGGTGACACGACGGACCGGGGAGCTGTTTTTT	CAWVTRRTGELFF
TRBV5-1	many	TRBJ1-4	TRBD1	TGCGCCAGCAGCTTGGAACCGACAGGGGGTTCGAGTGAAAAACTGTTTTTT	CASSLEPTGGSSEKLFF
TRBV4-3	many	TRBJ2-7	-	TGCGCCAGCAGCCAAGAAGAGGGACTCTCCTACGAGCAGTACTTC	CASSQEEGLSYEQYF
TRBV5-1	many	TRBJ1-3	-	TGCGCCAGCAGCCAGGAGGCACTATCTTCTGGAAACACCATATATTTT	CASSQEALSSGNTIYF
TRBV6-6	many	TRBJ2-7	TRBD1	TGTGCCAGCAGTTACGGCCGGGACAGCCACTCCTACGAGCAGTACTTC	CASSYGRDSHSYEQYF
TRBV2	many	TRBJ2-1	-	TGTGCCAGCAGTGTAGACAGGAGCTCCTACAATGAGCAGTTCTTC	CASSVDRSSYNEQFF
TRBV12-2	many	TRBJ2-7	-	TGTGCAAGTCGCCCCCGTGGAGGGGGCCTAGCGGGAGAGTCCTACGAGCAGTACTTC	CASRPRGGGLAGESYEQYF
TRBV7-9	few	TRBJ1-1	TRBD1	TGTGCCAGCAGCTTTGCCGGGACAGGGTCGGGCACTGAAGCTTTCTTT	CASSFAGTGSGTEAFF
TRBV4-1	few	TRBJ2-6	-	TGCGCCAGCAGCCTCACAGGGTCAGGGGCCAACGTCCTGACTTTC	CASSLTGSGANVLTF
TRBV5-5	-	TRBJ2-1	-	TGTGCCAGCAGCTTGGAAGCAGGCTCCTACAATGAGCAGTTCTTC	CASSLEAGSYNEQFF
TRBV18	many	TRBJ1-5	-	TGTGCCAGCTCACCCCTTGGACATAACAGCAATCAGCCCCAGCATTTT	CASSPLGHNSNQPQHF
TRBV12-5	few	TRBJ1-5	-	TGTGCTAGTGGTTTGGCCTGGCAGGGATTGTGCAATCAGCCCCAGCATTTT	CASGLAWQGLCNQPQHF
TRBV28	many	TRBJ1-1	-	TGTGCCAGCAGTGAATTACAGGGGAACACTGAAGCTTTCTTT	CASSELQGNTEAFF
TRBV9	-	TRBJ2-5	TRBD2	TGTGCCAGCAGCGTAGAGATCGGGGGAGGGGCTCAACAGACCCAGTACTTC	CASSVEIGGGAQQTQYF
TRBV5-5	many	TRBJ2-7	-	TGTGCCAGCAGCGCGCTAGCCGGGATGAACGAGCAGTACTTC	CASSALAGMNEQYF
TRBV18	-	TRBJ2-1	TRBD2	TGTGCCAGCTCACCATTGGGGGGGGAGAGGTACAATGAGCAGTTCTTC	CASSPLGGERYNEQFF
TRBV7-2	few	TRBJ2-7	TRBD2	TGTGCCAGCAGCTTTTACGGGGGGGCTTACGAGCAGTACTTC	CASSFYGGAYEQYF
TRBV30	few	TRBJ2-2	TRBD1	TGTGCCTGGAGTACGACAGGGAGAACCGGGGAGCTGTTTTTT	CAWSTTGRTGELFF
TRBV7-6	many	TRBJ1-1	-	TGTGCCAGCAGCCCCCCCCGCTGGACATCGAACACTGAAGCTTTCTTT	CASSPPRWTSNTEAFF
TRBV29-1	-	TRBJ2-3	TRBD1	TGCAGCGTTGACTTCGTCGGGACAGGGGAGATAGATACGCAGTATTTT	CSVDFVGTGEIDTQYF
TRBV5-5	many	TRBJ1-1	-	TGTGCCAGCAGCTTGGCAGTCTACACTGAAGCTTTCTTT	CASSLAVYTEAFF
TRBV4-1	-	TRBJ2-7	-	TGCGCCAGCAGCCAAGTTGAGAGCTACGAGCAGTACTTC	CASSQVESYEQYF
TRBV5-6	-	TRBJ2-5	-	TGTGCCAGCAGCTTCTTGCGGGTGACACAAGAGACCCAGTACTTC	CASSFLRVTQETQYF
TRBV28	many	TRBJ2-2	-	TGTGCCAGCACTGAGTATCCTAACACCGGGGAGCTGTTTTTT	CASTEYPNTGELFF
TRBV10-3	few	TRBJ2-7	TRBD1	TGTGCCATCAGTGAGTCAGGGACAGTGGACGAGCAGTACTTC	CAISESGTVDEQYF
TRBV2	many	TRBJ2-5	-	TGTGCCAGCAGTGAACTGGGCACGTCCCAAGAGACCCAGTACTTC	CASSELGTSQETQYF